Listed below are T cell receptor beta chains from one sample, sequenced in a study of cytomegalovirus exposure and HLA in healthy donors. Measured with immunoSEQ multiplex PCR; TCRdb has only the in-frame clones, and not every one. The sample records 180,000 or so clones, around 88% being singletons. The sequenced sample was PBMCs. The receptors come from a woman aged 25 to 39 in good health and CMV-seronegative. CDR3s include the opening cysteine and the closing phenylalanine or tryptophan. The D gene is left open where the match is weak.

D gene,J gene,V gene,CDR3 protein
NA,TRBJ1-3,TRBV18,CASSHDSVRGNTIYF
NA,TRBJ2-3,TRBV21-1,CASSSLRAYSTDTQYF
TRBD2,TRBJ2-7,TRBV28,CASSIPSSGGAYEQYF
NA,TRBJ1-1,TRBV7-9,CASSLLDPEAFF
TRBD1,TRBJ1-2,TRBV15,CATSTGQGLKGYTF
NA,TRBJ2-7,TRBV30,CAWSVRGRLSSYEQYF
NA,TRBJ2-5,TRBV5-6,CASSLEVEPGETQYF
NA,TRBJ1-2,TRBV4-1,CASSQGQADRYGYTF
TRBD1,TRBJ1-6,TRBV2,CASSGQGMGNNSPLHF
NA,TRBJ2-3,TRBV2,CASILRGTQYF
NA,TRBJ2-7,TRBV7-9,CASSPRVSYEQYF
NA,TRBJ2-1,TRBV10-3,CAISGRLGNEQFF
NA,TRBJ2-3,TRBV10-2,CASSALRDTQYF
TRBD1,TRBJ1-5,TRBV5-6,CASSPDRQGGNQPQHF
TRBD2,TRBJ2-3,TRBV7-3,CASSLGLAGGGDTQYF
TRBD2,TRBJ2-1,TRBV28,CASSLRGRAQIREQFF
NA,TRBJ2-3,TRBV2,CASKVSGSTDTQYF
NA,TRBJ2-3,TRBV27,CASSFEPPSGASTDTQYF
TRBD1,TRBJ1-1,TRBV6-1,CASSVTGADTEAFF
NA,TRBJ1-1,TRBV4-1,CASSQLTGSAEAFF
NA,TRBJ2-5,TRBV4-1,CASSQEATRGETQYF
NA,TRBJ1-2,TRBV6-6,CASRPDSLYGYTF
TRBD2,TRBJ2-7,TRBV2,CASSEWGGGSYEQYF